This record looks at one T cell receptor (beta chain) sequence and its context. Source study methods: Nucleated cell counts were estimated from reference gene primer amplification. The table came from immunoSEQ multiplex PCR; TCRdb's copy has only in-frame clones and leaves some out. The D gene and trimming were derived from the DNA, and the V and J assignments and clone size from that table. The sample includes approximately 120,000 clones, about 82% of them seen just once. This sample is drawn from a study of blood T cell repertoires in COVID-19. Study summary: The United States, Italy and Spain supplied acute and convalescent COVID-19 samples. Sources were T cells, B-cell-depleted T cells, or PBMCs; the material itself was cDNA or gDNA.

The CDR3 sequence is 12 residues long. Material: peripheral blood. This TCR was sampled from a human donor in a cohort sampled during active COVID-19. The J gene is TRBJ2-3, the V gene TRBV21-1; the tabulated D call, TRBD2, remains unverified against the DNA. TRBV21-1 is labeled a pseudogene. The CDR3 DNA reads TGTGCCAGGACTAGCGGCACAGATACGCAGTATTTT. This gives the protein CARTSGTDTQYF.